This TCR beta chain was recovered during a study of CD8 T cells in ankylosing spondylitis. A single record per CDR3 protein comes from TCRdb applying MiXCR to the 5' RACE reads. The data contain some 90,000 distinct CDR3 sequences, about 27% of them singletons. The sequenced material came from blood, either unsorted or a sorted T cell fraction (not recorded which). The sequence was obtained from a male donor with ankylosing spondylitis or in good health (not recorded which).

CDR3 nucleotides: TGTGCCAGCAGCGACCCACCCAGGGGAGGGGGGGCAGATACGCAGTATTTT. It codes for CASSDPPRGGGADTQYF. The rearrangement links TRBV7-9 to TRBJ2-3, with a tentative D call TRBD2 (7 bases). Trimming cost V 5 bases and J 4 bases, with 22 bases left between them. Germline assignment: CDR1 SEHNR and CDR2 FQNEAQ (reference sequence). This CDR3 is 17 amino acids long.